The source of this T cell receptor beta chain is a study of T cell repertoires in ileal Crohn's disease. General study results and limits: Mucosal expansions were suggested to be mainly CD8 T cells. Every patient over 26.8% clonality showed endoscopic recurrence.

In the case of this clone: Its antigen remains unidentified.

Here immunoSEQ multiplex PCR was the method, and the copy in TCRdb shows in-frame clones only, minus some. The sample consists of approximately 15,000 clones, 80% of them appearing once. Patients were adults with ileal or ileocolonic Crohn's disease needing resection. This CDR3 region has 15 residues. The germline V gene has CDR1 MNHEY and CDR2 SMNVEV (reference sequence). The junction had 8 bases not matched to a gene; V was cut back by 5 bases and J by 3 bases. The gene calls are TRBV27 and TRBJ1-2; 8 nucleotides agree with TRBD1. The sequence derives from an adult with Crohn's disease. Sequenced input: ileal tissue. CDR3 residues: CASSVQGGDDYGYTF. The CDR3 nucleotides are TGTGCCAGCAGTGTACAGGGGGGCGACGACTATGGCTACACCTTC.